These T cell receptor beta chains were read from a single sample in a study of shared clonotypes between healthy human individuals. Only in-frame clones appear in the TCRdb table, and some are missing; sequencing was by immunoSEQ multiplex PCR. The repertoire holds about 1.1 million clones, with approximately 75% as singletons. Sequenced sample: memory CD4+ T cells from PBMCs. These receptors all come from a man between 18 and 35 years old in good health. Some clones in this sample may be carry-over from other donors' samples. Each CDR3 is given without its conserved first and last residue. Fields, in order: V gene, J gene, CDR3 protein.

V gene: TRBV27; J gene: TRBJ1-5; CDR3 protein: ASSFRQGRDQPQH
V gene: TRBV9; J gene: TRBJ2-1; CDR3 protein: ASSPGLAGGHNEQF
V gene: TRBV5-1; J gene: TRBJ2-7; CDR3 protein: ASSPGAGYEQY
V gene: TRBV10-3; J gene: TRBJ2-5; CDR3 protein: AISEQETQETQY
V gene: TRBV7-3; J gene: TRBJ2-5; CDR3 protein: ASSRSGRDQETQY
V gene: TRBV4-3; J gene: TRBJ2-4; CDR3 protein: ASSQESGQTQY
V gene: TRBV10-3; J gene: TRBJ2-3; CDR3 protein: AAAPGGNADTQY
V gene: TRBV5-1; J gene: TRBJ1-6; CDR3 protein: ASSFGTGALRGSPLH
V gene: TRBV5-5; J gene: TRBJ2-5; CDR3 protein: ASSLSDSRDQY
V gene: TRBV7-9; J gene: TRBJ2-1; CDR3 protein: ASSLGLSGIQEQF
V gene: TRBV7-2; J gene: TRBJ2-2; CDR3 protein: ASSLQVGFSGELF
V gene: TRBV27; J gene: TRBJ1-5; CDR3 protein: ASSRVTGGINQPQH
V gene: TRBV11-2; J gene: TRBJ2-3; CDR3 protein: ASSDPFRDTQY
V gene: TRBV5-1; J gene: TRBJ1-1; CDR3 protein: ASSLQGNTEAF
V gene: TRBV28; J gene: TRBJ2-7; CDR3 protein: ASSFSQSWGSTYEQY
V gene: TRBV5-4; J gene: TRBJ1-1; CDR3 protein: ASSLDTKNTEAF
V gene: TRBV4-3; J gene: TRBJ1-4; CDR3 protein: ASSPLAGGSAEKLF
V gene: TRBV6-1; J gene: TRBJ1-1; CDR3 protein: ASSGQMNTEAF
V gene: TRBV7-3; J gene: TRBJ2-5; CDR3 protein: ASSLDGTQETQY
V gene: TRBV29-1; J gene: TRBJ2-7; CDR3 protein: SVAWQVGYEQY
V gene: TRBV2; J gene: TRBJ1-1; CDR3 protein: ASSDSGNTEAF
V gene: TRBV28; J gene: TRBJ2-7; CDR3 protein: ASSNVKVTGVGYEQY
V gene: TRBV27; J gene: TRBJ1-6; CDR3 protein: ASARQYNSPLH
V gene: TRBV10-2; J gene: TRBJ2-3; CDR3 protein: ASRGGRASRTDTQY
V gene: TRBV21-1; J gene: TRBJ2-2; CDR3 protein: ASRGGTEDTGELF
V gene: TRBV5-1; J gene: TRBJ2-7; CDR3 protein: ASSLTSGRAYEQY
V gene: TRBV28; J gene: TRBJ1-3; CDR3 protein: ASGNKGRSGNTIY
V gene: TRBV7-3; J gene: TRBJ2-1; CDR3 protein: ASSPPGGPYNEQF
V gene: TRBV27; J gene: TRBJ2-1; CDR3 protein: ASSRDLYNEQF
V gene: TRBV4-1; J gene: TRBJ1-5; CDR3 protein: ASSPQGVLDQPQH
V gene: TRBV28; J gene: TRBJ2-5; CDR3 protein: ASSSLAWGHQETQY
V gene: TRBV5-1; J gene: TRBJ2-2; CDR3 protein: ASSLQPGGPTGELF
V gene: TRBV7-9; J gene: TRBJ2-5; CDR3 protein: ASSLAIETQY
V gene: TRBV19; J gene: TRBJ1-5; CDR3 protein: ASSTQDGYNQPQH
V gene: TRBV18; J gene: TRBJ2-3; CDR3 protein: ASSPLGQGNTDTQY
V gene: TRBV7-9; J gene: TRBJ1-4; CDR3 protein: ASSLTWPGEKLF
V gene: TRBV5-4; J gene: TRBJ2-1; CDR3 protein: ASSLEPTTKF
V gene: TRBV5-1; J gene: TRBJ2-1; CDR3 protein: ASSLTRSSYNEQF
V gene: TRBV27; J gene: TRBJ2-3; CDR3 protein: ASSSRLEADTQY
V gene: TRBV7-2; J gene: TRBJ2-6; CDR3 protein: ASSLESSGANVLT
V gene: TRBV18; J gene: TRBJ2-1; CDR3 protein: ASSLGLAGVGEQF
V gene: TRBV10-3; J gene: TRBJ2-1; CDR3 protein: AISEGLGGYNEQF
V gene: TRBV14; J gene: TRBJ2-6; CDR3 protein: ASRYSGANVLT
V gene: TRBV28; J gene: TRBJ2-7; CDR3 protein: ASSAHLSGTSGFSYEQY
V gene: TRBV7-8; J gene: TRBJ1-5; CDR3 protein: ASSLFGQVDQPQH
V gene: TRBV13; J gene: TRBJ1-1; CDR3 protein: ASSPLGGVPTEAF
V gene: TRBV5-1; J gene: TRBJ1-1; CDR3 protein: ASSRGQGTEAF
V gene: TRBV9; J gene: TRBJ2-1; CDR3 protein: ASSVDGLLYNEQF
V gene: TRBV2; J gene: TRBJ1-1; CDR3 protein: ASRSGVTPGTEAF
V gene: TRBV27; J gene: TRBJ1-5; CDR3 protein: ASSLSGSNQPQH